A selection of T cell receptor beta chains follows, all from one sample in a study of cytomegalovirus exposure and HLA in healthy donors. This table comes from immunoSEQ multiplex PCR, and its TCRdb copy is limited to in-frame clones, with some not included. Here the sample spans about 130,000 clones, around 78% being singletons. Sample: PBMCs. The receptors stem from a young woman in good health and CMV-seronegative. CDR3s include the opening cysteine and the closing phenylalanine or tryptophan. The D gene is left open where the match is weak. A clone size is listed for some rows: how often the clone was seen (once, few, many), or a class if it is expanded.

TGCAGTGCTAGGGGAGCAGAGACCCAGTACTTC CSARGAETQYF . TRBV20-1 . TRBJ2-5
TGTGCCAGCAGCCCTCAGGGGGCGCCGGCTGAAAAACTGTTTTTT CASSPQGAPAEKLFF once TRBV7-7 TRBD1 TRBJ1-4
TGTGCCAGCAGTGAAATTGCGGTGACTAGATCTTTGGCCGAGCAGTACTTC CASSEIAVTRSLAEQYF . TRBV6-1 . TRBJ2-7
TGTGCCAGTAGTATAGGGGCAGGGGGTTCCGGGGAGCTGTTTTTT CASSIGAGGSGELFF . TRBV19 TRBD1 TRBJ2-2
TGTGCCTGGAGAGCAGGAGGAACTTTCTTT CAWRAGGTFF . TRBV30 . TRBJ1-1
TGCGCCAGCACTGCACTAGCGGGAGGGCCGAGTGAGCAGTTCTTC CASTALAGGPSEQFF . TRBV5-1 TRBD2 TRBJ2-1
TGTGCCTGGAGTGTGACAGGGACCTCCTACGAGCAGTACTTC CAWSVTGTSYEQYF . TRBV30 TRBD1 TRBJ2-7
TGCGCCACCAGCCAAGAGAACATGGAGAACTCTGGGGCCAACGTCCTGACTTTC CATSQENMENSGANVLTF . TRBV4-1 . TRBJ2-6
TGTGCCAGCAGGGGCCCCGAGGGTGAGCAGTTCTTC CASRGPEGEQFF . TRBV25-1 . TRBJ2-1
TGTGCCAGCAGCTTAGCGCCCGGGACAGGCCACTCTATCTATGGCTACACCTTC CASSLAPGTGHSIYGYTF . TRBV7-6 TRBD1 TRBJ1-2